This T cell receptor beta chain was sequenced in a study of T-cell reconstitution after alpha-beta-depleted transplantation in children. Study-wide results and limits: Surviving recipient T cells and thymic progenitors underlay high day-60 TCRbeta diversity in some patients. Hyperexpanded clones declined; after one year, newly produced T cells mostly supplied diversity. Roughly two months post-transplant, alpha-beta T cells reportedly originated from several hundred graft clones that had expanded.

This CDR3 spans 15 amino acids. With 0 bases removed from V and 0 bases from J, the gap between germline ends came to 8 bases. Germline V gene sequence: CDR1 LGHNA, CDR2 YSLEER. This clonotype was counted at least ten times. Its antigen is not known. Unique molecular identifiers featured in how the TCRbeta library was prepared. From the PCR reads, TCRdb called clonotypes with MiXCR, one entry per CDR3 protein. This table has hundreds of thousands of distinct CDR3 sequences, 8.2% appearing once. The specimen comprised PBMCs, mostly from graft donor cells, sampled 180 days after TCRalphabeta/CD19-depleted stem cell transplant. The clonotype originates from a male patient between 10 and 17 years old who had a stem cell transplant for acute lymphoblastic leukemia, so the T cells may come from the graft donor. The genes are TRBV4-3 and TRBJ1-1; D is ambiguous. The CDR3 DNA sequence: TGCGCCAGCAGCCAAGATCTGTACCTGAACACTGAAGCTTTCTTT. This gives the protein CASSQDLYLNTEAFF.